The clone carrying this T cell receptor beta chain was picked up many times. The data originate from a study of T-cell reconstitution after alpha-beta-depleted transplantation in children. The ends lost 3 bases at V and 2 bases at J; junction bases unmatched: 2. CDR3 size: 14 residues. Per the germline V gene, CDR1 is SGDLS and CDR2 is YYNGEE. TCRbeta library preparation incorporated unique molecular identifiers. A single record per CDR3 protein comes from TCRdb applying MiXCR to the PCR reads. The table lists roughly 500,000 distinct CDR3 sequences, roughly an eighth of them singletons. The sequence derives from a human donor who donated a stem cell graft to a child with combined immunodeficiency. The V gene is TRBV9, the J gene TRBJ2-5; 9 nucleotides match TRBD1. The specimen was PBMCs from the stem cell graft donor, collected from the stem cell graft. The CDR3 sequence: CASSADRGQETQYF. In DNA, the CDR3 is TGTGCCAGCAGCGCTGACAGGGGGCAAGAGACCCAGTACTTC. Looking up the rest from reference TRBV9 and TRBJ2-5 gives the full variable domain: DSGVTQTPKHLITATGQRVTLRCSPRSGDLSVYWYQQSLDQGLQFLIQYYNGEERAKGNILERFSAQQFPDLHSELNLSSLELGDSALYFCASSADRGQETQYFGPGTRLLVL.